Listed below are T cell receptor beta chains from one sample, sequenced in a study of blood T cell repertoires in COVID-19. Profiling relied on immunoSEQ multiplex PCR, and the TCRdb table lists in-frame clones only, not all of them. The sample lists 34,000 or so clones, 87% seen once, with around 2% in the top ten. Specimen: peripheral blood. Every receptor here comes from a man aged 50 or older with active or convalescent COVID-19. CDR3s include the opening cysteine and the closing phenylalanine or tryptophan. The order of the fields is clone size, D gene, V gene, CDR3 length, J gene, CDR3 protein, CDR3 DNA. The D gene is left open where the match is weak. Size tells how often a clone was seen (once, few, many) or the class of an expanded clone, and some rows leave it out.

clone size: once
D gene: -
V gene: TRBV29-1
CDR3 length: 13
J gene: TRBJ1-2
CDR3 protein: CSVVGSGAAGYTF
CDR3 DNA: TGCAGCGTTGTTGGGTCGGGAGCGGCCGGCTACACCTTC

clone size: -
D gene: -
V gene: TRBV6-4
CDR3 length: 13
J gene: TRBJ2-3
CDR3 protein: CASSDHRYDTQYF
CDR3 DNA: TGTGCCAGCAGTGACCACAGGTACGATACGCAGTATTTT

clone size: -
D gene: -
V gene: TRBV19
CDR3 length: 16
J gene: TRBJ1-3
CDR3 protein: CASRTRQDLSGNTIYF
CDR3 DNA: TGTGCCAGTAGAACAAGACAGGACCTCTCTGGAAACACCATATATTTT

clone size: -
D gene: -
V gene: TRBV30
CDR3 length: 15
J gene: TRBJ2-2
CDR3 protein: CAWRPSGRDTGELFF
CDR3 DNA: TGTGCCTGGAGACCCAGTGGGAGAGACACCGGGGAGCTGTTTTTT

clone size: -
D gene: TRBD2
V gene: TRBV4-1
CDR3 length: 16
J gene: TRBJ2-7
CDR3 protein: CASSRGLADLSYEQYF
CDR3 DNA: TGCGCCAGCAGCCGGGGACTAGCGGATCTCTCCTACGAGCAGTACTTC

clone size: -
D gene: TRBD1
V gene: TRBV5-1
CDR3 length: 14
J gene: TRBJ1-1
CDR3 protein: CASRQQGAYTEAFF
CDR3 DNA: TGCGCCAGCAGACAACAGGGGGCTTACACTGAAGCTTTCTTT

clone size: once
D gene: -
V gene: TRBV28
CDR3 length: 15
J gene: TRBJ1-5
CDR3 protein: CASSLWVYSNQPQHF
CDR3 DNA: TGTGCCAGCAGTTTATGGGTCTATAGCAATCAGCCCCAGCATTTT

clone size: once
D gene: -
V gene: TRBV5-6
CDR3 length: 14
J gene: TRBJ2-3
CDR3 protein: CASSIQAYTDTQYF
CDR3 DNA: TGTGCCAGCAGCATACAGGCCTACACAGATACGCAGTATTTT

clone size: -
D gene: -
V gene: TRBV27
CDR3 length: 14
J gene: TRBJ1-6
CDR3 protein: CASSLHNYNSPLHF
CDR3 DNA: TGTGCCAGCAGTTTACACAACTATAATTCACCCCTCCACTTT

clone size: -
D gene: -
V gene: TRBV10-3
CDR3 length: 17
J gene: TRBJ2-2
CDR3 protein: CAISEYTGEVNTGELFF
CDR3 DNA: TGTGCCATCAGTGAGTACACAGGGGAGGTCAACACCGGGGAGCTGTTTTTT

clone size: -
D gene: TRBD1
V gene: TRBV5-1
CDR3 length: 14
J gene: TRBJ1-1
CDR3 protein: CASSAGTGNTEAFF
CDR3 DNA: TGCGCCAGCAGCGCCGGGACAGGGAACACTGAAGCTTTCTTT

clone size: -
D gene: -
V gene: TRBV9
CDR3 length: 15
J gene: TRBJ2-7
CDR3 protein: CASSVGLTLEGEQYF
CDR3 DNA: TGTGCCAGCAGCGTAGGGTTGACGCTAGAAGGCGAGCAGTACTTC

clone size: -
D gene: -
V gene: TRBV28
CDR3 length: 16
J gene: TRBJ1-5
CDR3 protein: CASSLGGMGYGQPQHF
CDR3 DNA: TGTGCCAGCAGTTTAGGGGGCATGGGTTACGGTCAGCCCCAGCATTTT

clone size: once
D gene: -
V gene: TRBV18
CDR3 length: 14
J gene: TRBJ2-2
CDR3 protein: CASSPGTSTGELFF
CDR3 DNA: TGTGCCAGCTCACCAGGGACTTCCACCGGGGAGCTGTTTTTT

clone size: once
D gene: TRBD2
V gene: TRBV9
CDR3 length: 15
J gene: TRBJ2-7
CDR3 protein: CASSRLAGASYEQYF
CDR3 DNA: TGTGCCAGCAGCAGACTAGCGGGAGCATCGTACGAGCAGTACTTC

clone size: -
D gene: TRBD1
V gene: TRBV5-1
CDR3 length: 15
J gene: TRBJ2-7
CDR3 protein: CASSLDRGRLDEQYF
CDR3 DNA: TGCGCCAGCAGCTTGGACAGGGGGCGTTTGGACGAGCAGTACTTC

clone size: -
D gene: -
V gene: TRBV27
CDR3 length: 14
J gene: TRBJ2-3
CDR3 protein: CASSADRSTDTQYF
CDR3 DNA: TGTGCCAGCAGTGCCGACAGAAGCACAGATACGCAGTATTTT

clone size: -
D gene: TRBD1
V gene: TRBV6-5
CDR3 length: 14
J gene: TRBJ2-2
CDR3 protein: CASSRDRSTGELFF
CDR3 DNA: TGTGCCAGCAGTAGGGACAGATCCACCGGGGAGCTGTTTTTT

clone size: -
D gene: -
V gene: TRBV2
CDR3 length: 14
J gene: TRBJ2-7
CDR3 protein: CASSPDRHSYEQYF
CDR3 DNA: TGTGCCAGCAGTCCCGACAGACACTCCTACGAGCAGTACTTC

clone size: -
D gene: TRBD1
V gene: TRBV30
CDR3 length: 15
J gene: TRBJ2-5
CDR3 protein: CAWSGRDRYQETQYF
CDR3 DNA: TGTGCCTGGAGTGGAAGGGACAGGTACCAAGAGACCCAGTACTTC

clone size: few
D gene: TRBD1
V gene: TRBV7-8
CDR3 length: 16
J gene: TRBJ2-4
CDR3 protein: CASSAGQGIAKNIQYF
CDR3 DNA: TGTGCCAGCAGCGCCGGACAGGGGATAGCCAAAAACATTCAGTACTTC

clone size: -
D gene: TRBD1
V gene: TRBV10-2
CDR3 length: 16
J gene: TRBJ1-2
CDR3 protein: CASSDGDRVNYYGYTF
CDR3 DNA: TGCGCCAGCAGTGATGGTGACAGGGTGAACTACTATGGCTACACCTTC

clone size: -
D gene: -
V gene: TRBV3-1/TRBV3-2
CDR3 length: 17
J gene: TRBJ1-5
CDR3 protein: CASSQDLGSGEIKPQHF
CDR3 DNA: TGTGCCAGCAGCCAAGATCTCGGGTCGGGAGAAATCAAGCCCCAGCATTTT

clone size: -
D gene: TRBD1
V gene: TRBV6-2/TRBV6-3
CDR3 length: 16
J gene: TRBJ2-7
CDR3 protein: CASSYPMGQGFYEQYF
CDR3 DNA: TGTGCCAGCAGTTACCCAATGGGACAGGGTTTCTACGAGCAGTACTTC

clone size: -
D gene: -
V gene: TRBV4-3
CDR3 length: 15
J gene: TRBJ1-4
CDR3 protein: CASSQVGGRNEKLFF
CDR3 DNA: TGCGCCAGCAGCCAAGTTGGGGGCCGAAATGAAAAACTGTTTTTT

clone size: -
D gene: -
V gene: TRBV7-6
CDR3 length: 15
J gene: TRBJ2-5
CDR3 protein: CASSSLDTPQETQYF
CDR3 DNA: TGTGCCAGCAGCTCGCTGGACACCCCTCAAGAGACCCAGTACTTC

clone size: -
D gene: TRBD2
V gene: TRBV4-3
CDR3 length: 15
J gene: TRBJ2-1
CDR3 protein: CASSPGLAAYNEQFF
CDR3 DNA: TGCGCCAGCAGCCCGGGACTAGCTGCCTACAATGAGCAGTTCTTC

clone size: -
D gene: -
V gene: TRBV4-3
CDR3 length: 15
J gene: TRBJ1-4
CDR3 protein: CASSLRQATNEKLFF
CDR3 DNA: TGCGCCAGCAGCCTCCGACAGGCAACTAATGAAAAACTGTTTTTT

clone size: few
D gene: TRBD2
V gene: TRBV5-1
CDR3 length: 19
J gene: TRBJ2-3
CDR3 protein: CASLTEGRHPAGSTDTQYF
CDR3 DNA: TGCGCCAGCCTGACGGAGGGGCGGCACCCAGCGGGGAGCACAGATACGCAGTATTTT

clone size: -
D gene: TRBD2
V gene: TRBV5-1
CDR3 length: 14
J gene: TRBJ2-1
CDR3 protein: CASKREGWYNEQFF
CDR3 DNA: TGCGCCAGCAAGCGGGAGGGCTGGTACAATGAGCAGTTCTTC

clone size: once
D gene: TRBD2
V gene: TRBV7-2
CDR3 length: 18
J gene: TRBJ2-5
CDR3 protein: CASTYARTSEMYQETQYF
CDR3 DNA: TGTGCCAGCACCTACGCCCGGACTAGCGAGATGTACCAAGAGACCCAGTACTTC

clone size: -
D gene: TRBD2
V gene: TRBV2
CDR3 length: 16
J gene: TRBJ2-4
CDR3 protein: CASSEWLAGVWNIQYF
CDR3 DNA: TGTGCCAGCAGTGAATGGCTAGCGGGAGTCTGGAACATTCAGTACTTC

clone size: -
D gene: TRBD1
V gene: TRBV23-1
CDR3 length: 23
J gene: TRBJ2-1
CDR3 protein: CASSQLTFGAQEKGGPRGNEQFF
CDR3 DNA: TGCGCCAGCAGTCAGTTGACCTTTGGGGCCCAGGAAAAAGGGGGCCCCCGAGGCAATGAGCAGTTCTTC

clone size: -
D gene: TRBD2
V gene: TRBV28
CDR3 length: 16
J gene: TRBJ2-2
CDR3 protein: CASREPREGRTGELFF
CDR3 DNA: TGTGCCAGCAGGGAACCCCGGGAGGGTCGGACCGGGGAGCTGTTTTTT

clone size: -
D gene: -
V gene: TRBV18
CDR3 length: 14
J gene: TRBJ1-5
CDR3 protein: CASSPPGWTQPQHF
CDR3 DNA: TGTGCCAGCTCACCACCGGGGTGGACACAGCCCCAGCATTTT

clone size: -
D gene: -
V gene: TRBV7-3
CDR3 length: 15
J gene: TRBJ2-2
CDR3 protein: CASSLAGSNTGELFF
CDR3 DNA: TGTGCCAGCAGCTTAGCGGGTTCGAACACCGGGGAGCTGTTTTTT

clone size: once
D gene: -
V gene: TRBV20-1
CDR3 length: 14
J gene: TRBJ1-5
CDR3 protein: CSASPRTNNQPQHF
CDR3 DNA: TGCAGTGCTAGTCCCCGGACAAATAATCAGCCCCAGCATTTT

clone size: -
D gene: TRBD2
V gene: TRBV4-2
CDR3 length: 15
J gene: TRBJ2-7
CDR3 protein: CASSQGVGRSYEQYF
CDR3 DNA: TGTGCCAGCAGCCAAGGGGTCGGGAGGTCCTACGAGCAGTACTTC

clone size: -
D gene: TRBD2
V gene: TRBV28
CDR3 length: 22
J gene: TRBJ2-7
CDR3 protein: CASSLEVLGTSGSMVDSYEQYF
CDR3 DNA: TGTGCCAGCAGTTTAGAGGTATTAGGGACTAGCGGGAGTATGGTGGACTCCTACGAGCAGTACTTC

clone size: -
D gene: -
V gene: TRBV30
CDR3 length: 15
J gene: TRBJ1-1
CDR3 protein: CAWIYPQGYGIGAFF
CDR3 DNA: TGTGCCTGGATCTACCCCCAGGGGTATGGAATAGGAGCTTTCTTT

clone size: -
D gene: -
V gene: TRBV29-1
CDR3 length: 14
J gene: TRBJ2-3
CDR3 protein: CSVARPTGLDTQYF
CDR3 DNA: TGCAGCGTTGCTAGACCAACTGGCTTAGATACGCAGTATTTT

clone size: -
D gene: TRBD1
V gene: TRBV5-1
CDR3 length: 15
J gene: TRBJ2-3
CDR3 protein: CASSFPGGGTDTQYF
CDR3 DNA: TGCGCCAGCAGCTTCCCAGGGGGAGGCACAGATACGCAGTATTTT

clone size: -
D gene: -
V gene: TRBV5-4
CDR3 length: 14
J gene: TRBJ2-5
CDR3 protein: CASSFGQNQETQYF
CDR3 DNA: TGTGCCAGCAGCTTCGGACAGAACCAAGAGACCCAGTACTTC

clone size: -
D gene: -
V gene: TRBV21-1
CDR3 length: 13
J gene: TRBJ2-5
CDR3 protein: CASSGQGQETQYF
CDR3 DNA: TGTGCCAGCAGCGGACAGGGGCAAGAGACCCAGTACTTC

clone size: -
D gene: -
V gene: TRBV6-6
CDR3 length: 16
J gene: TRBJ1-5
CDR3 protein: CASSYPDRGRAQPQHF
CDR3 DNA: TGTGCCAGCAGTTACCCTGATCGGGGGAGGGCTCAGCCCCAGCATTTT

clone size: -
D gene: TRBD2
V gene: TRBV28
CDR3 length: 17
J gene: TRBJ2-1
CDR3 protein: CASSLKHSAGGRDEQFF
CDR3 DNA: TGTGCCAGCAGTTTGAAACATAGCGCGGGAGGTCGCGATGAGCAGTTCTTC

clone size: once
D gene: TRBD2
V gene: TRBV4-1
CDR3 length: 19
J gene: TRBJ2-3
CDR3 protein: CASSPTSGRVNVAPDTQYF
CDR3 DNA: TGCGCCAGCAGCCCGACTAGCGGGAGGGTTAATGTGGCCCCAGATACGCAGTATTTT

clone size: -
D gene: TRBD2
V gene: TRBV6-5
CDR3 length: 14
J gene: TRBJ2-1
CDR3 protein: CASKPTSVYNEQFF
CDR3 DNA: TGTGCCAGCAAGCCGACTAGCGTTTACAATGAGCAGTTCTTC

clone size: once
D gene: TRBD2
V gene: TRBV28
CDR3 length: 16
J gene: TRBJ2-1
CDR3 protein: CASSLRGGTKNNEQFF
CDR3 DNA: TGTGCCAGCAGTTTACGGGGCGGGACTAAGAACAATGAGCAGTTCTTC

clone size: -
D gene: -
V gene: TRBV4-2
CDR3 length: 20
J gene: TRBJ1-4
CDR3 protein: CASSQDLASEGVFTNEKLFF
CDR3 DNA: TGTGCCAGCAGCCAAGATTTGGCCTCAGAGGGAGTATTCACTAATGAAAAACTGTTTTTT

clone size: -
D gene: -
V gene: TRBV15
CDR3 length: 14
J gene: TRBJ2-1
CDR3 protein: CATSRGAPSNEQFF
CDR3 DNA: TGTGCCACCAGCAGAGGGGCACCCTCCAATGAGCAGTTCTTC

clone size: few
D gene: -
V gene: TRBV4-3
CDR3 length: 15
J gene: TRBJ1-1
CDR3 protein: CASSKKGGTNTEAFF
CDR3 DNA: TGCGCCAGCAGCAAAAAGGGGGGGACTAACACTGAAGCTTTCTTT

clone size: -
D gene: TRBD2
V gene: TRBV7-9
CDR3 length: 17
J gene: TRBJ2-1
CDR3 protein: CASSLARGTSGLNEQFF
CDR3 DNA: TGTGCCAGCAGCTTAGCGCGCGGGACTAGCGGGCTTAATGAGCAGTTCTTC

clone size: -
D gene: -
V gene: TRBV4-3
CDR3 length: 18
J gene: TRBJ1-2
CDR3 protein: CASSQDPSGTYPHYGYTF
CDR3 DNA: TGCGCCAGCAGCCAAGATCCCTCAGGGACTTATCCACACTATGGCTACACCTTC

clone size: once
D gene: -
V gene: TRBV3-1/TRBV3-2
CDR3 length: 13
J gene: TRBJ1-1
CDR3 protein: CASNVRGNTEAFF
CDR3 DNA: TGTGCCAGCAACGTCAGGGGGAACACTGAAGCTTTCTTT

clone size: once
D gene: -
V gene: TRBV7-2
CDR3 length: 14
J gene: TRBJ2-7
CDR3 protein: CASSRTGLIHEQYF
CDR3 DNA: TGTGCCAGCAGCCGCACAGGGTTAATCCACGAGCAGTACTTC

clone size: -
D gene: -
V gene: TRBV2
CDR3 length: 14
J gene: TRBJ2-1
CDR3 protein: CASSERLINNEQFF
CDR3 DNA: TGTGCCAGCAGTGAGCGACTAATCAACAATGAGCAGTTCTTC

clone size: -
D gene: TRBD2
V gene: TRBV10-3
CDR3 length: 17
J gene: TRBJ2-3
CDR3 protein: CAISESLAGGGTDTQYF
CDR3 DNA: TGTGCCATCAGTGAGTCCCTAGCGGGAGGAGGCACAGATACGCAGTATTTT

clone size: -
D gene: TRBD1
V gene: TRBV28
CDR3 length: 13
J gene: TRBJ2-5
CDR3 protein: CAAGDRGLETQYF
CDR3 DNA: TGTGCCGCAGGGGACAGGGGTCTTGAGACCCAGTACTTC